These T cell receptor beta chains were read from a single sample in a study of early T cells in non-severe SARS-CoV-2 infection. TCRdb re-called the 5' RACE reads with MiXCR, one entry per CDR3 protein. This repertoire shows about 67,000 distinct CDR3 sequences, around a tenth found once; its top ten account for 3.5% to 4%. Material for sequencing was whole blood. The receptors were sampled from an adult who was a healthcare worker with PCR-confirmed SARS-CoV-2 infection or an uninfected control (not recorded which). Both conserved end residues are part of each CDR3. Each record gives: V gene, J gene, clone size, D gene, CDR3 DNA, CDR3 protein. D genes are given only for firm matches. A clone size is listed for some rows: how often the clone was seen (once, few, many), or a class if it is expanded.

v_gene: TRBV20-1
j_gene: TRBJ2-1
abundance: few
d_gene: -
CDR3nt: TGCAGTGCTATCCCCGTGGAGTACAATGAGCAGTTCTTC
CDR3aa: CSAIPVEYNEQFF

v_gene: TRBV7-9
j_gene: TRBJ2-7
abundance: many
d_gene: -
CDR3nt: TGTGCCAGCAGCCCATCGGACAGCTACGAGCAGTACTTC
CDR3aa: CASSPSDSYEQYF

v_gene: TRBV11-2
j_gene: TRBJ2-2
abundance: many
d_gene: TRBD2
CDR3nt: TGTGCCAGCAGCCGGGGACTAGCGGTGAACACCGGGGAGCTGTTTTTT
CDR3aa: CASSRGLAVNTGELFF

v_gene: TRBV5-1
j_gene: TRBJ2-4
abundance: -
d_gene: TRBD1
CDR3nt: TGCGCCAGCAGCTTAAGCTCAGGACAGGCAAATCAGTACTTC
CDR3aa: CASSLSSGQANQYF

v_gene: TRBV29-1
j_gene: TRBJ1-1
abundance: -
d_gene: TRBD1
CDR3nt: TGCAGCGTAACGGGCCCAGGGGGGTGGAACACTGAAGCTTTCTTT
CDR3aa: CSVTGPGGWNTEAFF

v_gene: TRBV28
j_gene: TRBJ2-7
abundance: few
d_gene: -
CDR3nt: TGTGCCAGCAGTTGCCCTACTATTGGGCAATGCGAGCAGTACTTC
CDR3aa: CASSCPTIGQCEQYF

v_gene: TRBV30
j_gene: TRBJ1-1
abundance: many
d_gene: -
CDR3nt: TGTGCCTGGAGGAAAAGGGACGGGAACACTGAAGCTTTCTTT
CDR3aa: CAWRKRDGNTEAFF

v_gene: TRBV6-6
j_gene: TRBJ2-1
abundance: many
d_gene: -
CDR3nt: TGTGCCAGCAGTTCCCCAGGACTCAAGCACGGGGATGAGCAGTTCTTC
CDR3aa: CASSSPGLKHGDEQFF

v_gene: TRBV7-9
j_gene: TRBJ2-1
abundance: -
d_gene: -
CDR3nt: TGTGCCAGCAGCTTAGCGTCGTTGGCCGACCTAAATGAGTTCTTC
CDR3aa: CASSLASLADLNEFF

v_gene: TRBV13
j_gene: TRBJ2-1
abundance: few
d_gene: -
CDR3nt: TGTGCCAGCAGCCCTAGGGCCCACCCGGAAAGCTCCTACAATGAGCAGTTCTTC
CDR3aa: CASSPRAHPESSYNEQFF

v_gene: TRBV6-5
j_gene: TRBJ2-3
abundance: few
d_gene: -
CDR3nt: TGTGCCAGCAGTTACGCGCTAGCAACAGATACGCAGTATTTT
CDR3aa: CASSYALATDTQYF

v_gene: TRBV24-1
j_gene: TRBJ2-7
abundance: -
d_gene: -
CDR3nt: TGTGCCACCAGTGACGCTCCTCGGGGGGCCCACGAGCAGTACTTC
CDR3aa: CATSDAPRGAHEQYF

v_gene: TRBV7-8
j_gene: TRBJ1-4
abundance: -
d_gene: -
CDR3nt: TGTGCCAGCAGCTTAGTTCCCAGGGGCCGGGGTAATGAAAAACTGTTTTTT
CDR3aa: CASSLVPRGRGNEKLFF

v_gene: TRBV30
j_gene: TRBJ1-3
abundance: many
d_gene: TRBD1
CDR3nt: TGTGCCTGGAGGACCGACGCCGGACAGGGGCACAGAAACACCATATATTTT
CDR3aa: CAWRTDAGQGHRNTIYF

v_gene: TRBV7-9
j_gene: TRBJ1-1
abundance: many
d_gene: -
CDR3nt: TGTGCCAGCAGCTTAGCGGGGGGTTCTGAAGCTTTCTTT
CDR3aa: CASSLAGGSEAFF

v_gene: TRBV29-1
j_gene: TRBJ2-3
abundance: many
d_gene: -
CDR3nt: TGCAGCGTGGGCGCCACTCTCACAGATACGCAGTATTTT
CDR3aa: CSVGATLTDTQYF

v_gene: TRBV7-3
j_gene: TRBJ1-6
abundance: few
d_gene: -
CDR3nt: TGTGCCAGCAGCTTAGAGCCGAATTCAAAGAGTTCACCCCTCCACTTT
CDR3aa: CASSLEPNSKSSPLHF

v_gene: TRBV6-5
j_gene: TRBJ1-3
abundance: -
d_gene: -
CDR3nt: TGTGCCAGCAGTTACTCACTTTTCTCTGGAAACACCATATATTTT
CDR3aa: CASSYSLFSGNTIYF

v_gene: TRBV27
j_gene: TRBJ2-5
abundance: many
d_gene: TRBD2
CDR3nt: TGTGCCAGCAGTTTCTTAGCGGGAGGGCCTCAAGAGACCCAGTACTTC
CDR3aa: CASSFLAGGPQETQYF

v_gene: TRBV5-1
j_gene: TRBJ2-3
abundance: -
d_gene: -
CDR3nt: TGCGCCAGCAGCCTGGACTCGTACGCAGATACGCAGTATTTT
CDR3aa: CASSLDSYADTQYF

v_gene: TRBV7-9
j_gene: TRBJ2-6
abundance: many
d_gene: -
CDR3nt: TGTGCCAGCAGCCCCCCTAGTGGTGGGGCCAACGTCCTGACTTTC
CDR3aa: CASSPPSGGANVLTF

v_gene: TRBV3-1
j_gene: TRBJ2-7
abundance: many
d_gene: -
CDR3nt: TGTGCCAGCAGCCCCAAGAGCCTCTGGGACTCCTACGAGCAGTACTTC
CDR3aa: CASSPKSLWDSYEQYF

v_gene: TRBV7-8
j_gene: TRBJ2-1
abundance: few
d_gene: -
CDR3nt: TGTGCCAGCAGCGGCACCTTAGGGGACCGGTTCTACAATGAGCAGTTCTTC
CDR3aa: CASSGTLGDRFYNEQFF

v_gene: TRBV7-3
j_gene: TRBJ2-1
abundance: many
d_gene: TRBD2
CDR3nt: TGTGCCAGCAGCCTAGCGGGGGGGAATATGTATGAGCAGTTCTTC
CDR3aa: CASSLAGGNMYEQFF

v_gene: TRBV6-1
j_gene: TRBJ2-4
abundance: -
d_gene: -
CDR3nt: TGTGCCAGCAGTAAGCAGGCCCAGTACTTC
CDR3aa: CASSKQAQYF

v_gene: TRBV29-1
j_gene: TRBJ2-1
abundance: many
d_gene: TRBD1
CDR3nt: TGCAGCGTTGAAATACAGGGGTTTGATGAGCAGTTCTTC
CDR3aa: CSVEIQGFDEQFF

v_gene: TRBV3-1
j_gene: TRBJ2-5
abundance: many
d_gene: TRBD2
CDR3nt: TGTGCCAGCAGCCTCCTTGGGAGCGGGGGGACCCAAGAGACCCAGTACTTC
CDR3aa: CASSLLGSGGTQETQYF

v_gene: TRBV10-2
j_gene: TRBJ1-6
abundance: -
d_gene: TRBD1
CDR3nt: TGCGCCAGCAGTGAGGACAGGGGGGGCTCCTATAATTCACCCCTCCACTTT
CDR3aa: CASSEDRGGSYNSPLHF

v_gene: TRBV20-1
j_gene: TRBJ2-3
abundance: many
d_gene: TRBD1
CDR3nt: TGCAGTGCCGCCTTCCCACAGGGGAGCACAGATACGCAGTATTTT
CDR3aa: CSAAFPQGSTDTQYF

v_gene: TRBV29-1
j_gene: TRBJ2-1
abundance: many
d_gene: -
CDR3nt: TGCAGTTCCGGGACTAGACAGGGCAATGAGCAGTTCTTC
CDR3aa: CSSGTRQGNEQFF

v_gene: TRBV3-1
j_gene: TRBJ1-4
abundance: many
d_gene: -
CDR3nt: TGTGCCAGCAGACAGAGGGCAGAAAAACTGTTTTTT
CDR3aa: CASRQRAEKLFF

v_gene: TRBV5-1
j_gene: TRBJ1-2
abundance: many
d_gene: TRBD1
CDR3nt: TGCGCCAGCAGCTTAACAGGGGGTCTAATCGCAAACTATGGCTACACCTTC
CDR3aa: CASSLTGGLIANYGYTF